One sample yielded the 3 T cell receptor beta chains listed below, sequenced in a study of T cell responses to AZD1222 COVID-19 vaccine. Measured with immunoSEQ multiplex PCR; TCRdb has only the in-frame clones, and not every one. The table lists 170,000 or so clones, around nine tenths of them singletons. The starting material was peripheral blood, obtained on day 0 of AZD1222 vaccination. These receptors originate from an adult in good health.

This clone was detected only once. The chain is built from TRBV7-3 and TRBJ1-1; D gene uncertain. This CDR3 is 14 amino acids long. Trimming left V 2 bases short and J 5 bases short, with 12 bases between. In germline, CDR1 is SGHTA, CDR2 FQGTGA. CDR3 sequence (DNA): TGTGCCAGCAGCTTAGATTTTAGCCGGACTGAAGCTTTCTTT. Protein sequence: CASSLDFSRTEAFF.

The gene calls are TRBV7-9 and TRBJ2-5; either TRBD1 or TRBD2 may fit D (5 bases each). The CDR3 runs 14 residues. The V and J ends lost 4 bases and 5 bases respectively, with 14 bases between them. The V gene's germline CDR1 is SEHNR and CDR2 FQNEAQ (reference sequence). CDR3 coding DNA: TGTGCCAGCAGCTCCTGGGACGACGGGGAGACCCAGTACTTC. It encodes CASSSWDDGETQYF.

This chain joins TRBV20-1 and TRBJ2-1; D remains unclear. Germline V gives CDR1 DFQATT, CDR2 SNEGSKA (reference sequence). This CDR3 is built from 13 residues. The V end was cut by 3 bases, the J end by 0 bases, with 6 bases between. CDR3 protein: CSASQSSYNEQFF. CDR3 in DNA: TGCAGTGCTAGTCAGAGCTCCTACAATGAGCAGTTCTTC.